Here is one T cell receptor (beta chain) with its context. Its antigen is currently unknown. The data belong to a study of Tregs in tolerant kidney transplant recipients. General study findings and limits: Antigen-driven expansion was suggested because donor-specific Tregs expanded more than all Tregs in tolerant patients. Biological reproducibility was not directly addressed in this study. Findings come from small patient numbers and require larger validation. The most relevant donor-specific Treg TCRbeta repertoire apparently came from expansion with activated donor B cells.

Related graft donors supplied nonmyeloablative bone marrow transplants, and mixed chimerism was transient. The CDR3 runs 15 residues. V trimming: 6 bases; J trimming: 12 bases; junction bases outside the gene matches: 16. The germline V gene has CDR1 MNHNY and CDR2 SVGAGI (reference sequence). Generated by immunoSEQ multiplex PCR, the TCRdb table keeps only in-frame clones and is missing some. The sample has some 56,000 clones; approximately 90% are singletons. The sample was CD8+ T cells from blood (PBMCs), taken 24 months after the transplant. This TCR came from a human patient who received a combined kidney and bone marrow transplant. The graft donor may have contributed some T cells. The chain uses TRBV6-6 and TRBJ2-3, with TRBD2 identical over 9 bases. The CDR3 nucleotides are TGTGCCAGCAGCACCCGGGAGAGAGCGGGAGGAGGACAGTATTTT. Translation gives CASSTRERAGGGQYF.